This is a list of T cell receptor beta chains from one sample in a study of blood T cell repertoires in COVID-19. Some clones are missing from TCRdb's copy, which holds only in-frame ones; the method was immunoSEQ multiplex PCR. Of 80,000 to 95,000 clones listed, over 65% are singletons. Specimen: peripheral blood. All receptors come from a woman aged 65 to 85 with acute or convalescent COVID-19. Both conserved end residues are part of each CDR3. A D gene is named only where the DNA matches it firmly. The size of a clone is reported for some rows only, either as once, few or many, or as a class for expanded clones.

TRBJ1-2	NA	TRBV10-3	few	CAIPDGGNIYGYTF	TGTGCCATCCCAGACGGGGGAAACATCTATGGCTACACCTTC
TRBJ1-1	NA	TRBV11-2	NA	CASSLGGVGRLNTEAFF	TGTGCCAGCAGCTTAGGGGGTGTTGGGAGATTAAACACTGAAGCTTTCTTT
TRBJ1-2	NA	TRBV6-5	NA	CASSYGRGYGYTF	TGTGCCAGCAGTTACGGCAGGGGTTATGGCTACACCTTC
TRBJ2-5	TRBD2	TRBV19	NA	CASSIPSGGSQETQYF	TGTGCCAGTAGTATCCCTAGCGGTGGGTCCCAAGAGACCCAGTACTTC
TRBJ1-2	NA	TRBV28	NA	CATTAARYNYGYTF	TGTGCCACGACCGCGGCGCGCTATAACTATGGCTACACCTTC
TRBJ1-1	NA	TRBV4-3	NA	CASSQVGATEAFF	TGCGCCAGCAGCCAAGTGGGGGCGACTGAAGCTTTCTTT
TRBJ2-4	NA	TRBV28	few	CASSFTTVAKNIQYF	TGTGCCAGCAGTTTTACGACAGTAGCCAAAAACATTCAGTACTTC
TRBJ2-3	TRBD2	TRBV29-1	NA	CSVKPRAGGPRTQYF	TGCAGCGTTAAGCCCCGGGCGGGGGGGCCGAGGACGCAGTATTTT
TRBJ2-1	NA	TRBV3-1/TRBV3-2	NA	CASSQDAAGGEQFF	TGTGCCAGCAGCCAAGATGCGGCCGGCGGTGAGCAGTTCTTC
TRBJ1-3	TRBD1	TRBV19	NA	CASSRMGQGAISGNTIYF	TGTGCCAGTAGTAGGATGGGACAGGGGGCAATCTCTGGAAACACCATATATTTT
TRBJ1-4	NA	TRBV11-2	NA	CASSLDPQEKLFF	TGTGCCAGCAGCTTAGATCCTCAGGAAAAACTGTTTTTT
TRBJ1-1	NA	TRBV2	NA	CASTQMSVRELNTEAFF	TGTGCCAGCACCCAAATGTCCGTCCGGGAGCTGAACACTGAAGCTTTCTTT
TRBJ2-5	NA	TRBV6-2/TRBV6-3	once	CASSPGERSWTQYF	TGTGCCAGCAGCCCCGGGGAGCGGTCATGGACCCAGTACTTC
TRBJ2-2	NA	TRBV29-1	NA	CSVDKGGATGELFF	TGCAGCGTTGATAAGGGGGGGGCCACCGGGGAGCTGTTTTTT
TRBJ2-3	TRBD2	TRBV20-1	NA	CSASNRGVTDTQYF	TGCAGTGCTAGTAATCGGGGGGTCACAGATACGCAGTATTTT
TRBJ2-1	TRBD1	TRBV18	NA	CASSPQGQGGDEQFF	TGTGCCAGCTCACCACAGGGACAGGGAGGCGATGAGCAGTTCTTC
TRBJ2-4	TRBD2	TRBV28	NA	CASRDAGGLAKNIQYF	TGTGCCAGCAGGGATGCGGGGGGACTAGCCAAAAACATTCAGTACTTC
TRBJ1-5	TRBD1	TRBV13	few	CASSLAGTGNQPQHF	TGTGCCAGCAGCTTAGCCGGGACAGGAAATCAGCCCCAGCATTTT
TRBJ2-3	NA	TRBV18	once	CASPNGDTQYF	TGTGCCAGCCCGAACGGGGATACGCAGTATTTT
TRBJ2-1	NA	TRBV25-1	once	CASSAQTSSSYNEQFF	TGTGCCAGCAGTGCCCAGACATCGAGCTCCTACAATGAGCAGTTCTTC
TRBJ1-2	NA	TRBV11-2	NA	CASSLDSLFPFYGYTF	TGTGCCAGCAGCTTAGACTCACTGTTCCCATTCTATGGCTACACCTTC
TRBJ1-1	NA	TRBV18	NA	CASSPPEGVGTEAFF	TGTGCCAGCTCACCACCTGAGGGGGTGGGCACTGAAGCTTTCTTT
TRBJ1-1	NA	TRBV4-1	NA	CASSPMGSKAFF	TGCGCCAGCAGCCCTATGGGGAGTAAAGCTTTCTTT
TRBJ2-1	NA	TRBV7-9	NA	CASSLNVNEQFF	TGTGCCAGCAGCTTAAATGTAAATGAGCAGTTCTTC
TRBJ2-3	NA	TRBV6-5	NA	CASSPRGTGTDTQYF	TGTGCCAGCAGCCCCCGGGGGACTGGGACAGATACGCAGTATTTT
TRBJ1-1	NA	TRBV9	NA	CASSVQGSGGTEAFF	TGTGCCAGCAGCGTTCAGGGAAGTGGCGGCACTGAAGCTTTCTTT
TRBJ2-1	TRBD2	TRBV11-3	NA	CASSSLAGVANEQFF	TGTGCCAGCAGCTCCCTAGCGGGAGTTGCCAATGAGCAGTTCTTC
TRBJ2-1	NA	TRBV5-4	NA	CASSLVRGWYNEQFF	TGTGCCAGCAGCTTGGTACGGGGTTGGTACAATGAGCAGTTCTTC
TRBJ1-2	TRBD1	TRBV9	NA	CASRDRAGVGYTF	TGTGCCAGCCGGGACAGGGCAGGAGTTGGCTACACCTTC
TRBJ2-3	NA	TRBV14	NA	CASSQGASGTDTQYF	TGTGCCAGCAGCCAAGGTGCTAGCGGCACAGATACGCAGTATTTT
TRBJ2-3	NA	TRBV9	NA	CASSFSLRGTDTQYF	TGTGCCAGCAGCTTCAGCTTACGGGGGACAGATACGCAGTATTTT